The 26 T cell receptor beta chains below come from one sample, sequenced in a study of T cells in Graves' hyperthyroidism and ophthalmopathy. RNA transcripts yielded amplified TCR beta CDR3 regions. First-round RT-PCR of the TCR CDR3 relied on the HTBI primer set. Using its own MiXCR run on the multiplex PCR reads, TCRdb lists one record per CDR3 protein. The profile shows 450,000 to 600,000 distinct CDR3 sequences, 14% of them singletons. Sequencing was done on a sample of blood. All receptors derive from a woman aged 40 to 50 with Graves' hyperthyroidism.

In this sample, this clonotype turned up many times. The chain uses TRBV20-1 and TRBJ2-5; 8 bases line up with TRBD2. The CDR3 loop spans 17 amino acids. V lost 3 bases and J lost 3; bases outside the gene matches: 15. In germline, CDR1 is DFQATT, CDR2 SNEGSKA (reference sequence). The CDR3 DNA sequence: TGCAGTGCTAGCATCCGGGAGGGCCAAGCCCCCAAAGAGACCCAGTACTTC. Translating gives CSASIREGQAPKETQYF.

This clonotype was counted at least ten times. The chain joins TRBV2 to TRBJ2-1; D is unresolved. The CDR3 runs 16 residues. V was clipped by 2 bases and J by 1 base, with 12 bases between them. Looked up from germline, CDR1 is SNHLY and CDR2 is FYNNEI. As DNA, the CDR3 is TGTGCCAGCAGTGAAAGTCACGACACATCCTACAATGAGCAGTTCTTC. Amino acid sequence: CASSESHDTSYNEQFF.

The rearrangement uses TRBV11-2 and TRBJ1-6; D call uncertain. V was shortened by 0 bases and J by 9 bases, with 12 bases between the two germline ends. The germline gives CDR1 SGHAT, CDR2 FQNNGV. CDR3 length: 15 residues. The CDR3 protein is CASSLEPPEGSPLHF. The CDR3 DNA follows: TGTGCCAGCAGCTTAGAACCCCCGGAGGGTTCACCCCTCCACTTT.

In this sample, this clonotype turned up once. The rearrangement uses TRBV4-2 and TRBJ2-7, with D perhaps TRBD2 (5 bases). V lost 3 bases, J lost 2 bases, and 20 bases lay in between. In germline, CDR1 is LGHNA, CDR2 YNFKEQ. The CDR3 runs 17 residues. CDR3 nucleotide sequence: TGTGCCAGCAGCCAGGAGGCTCCGGGCATACCCACCTACGAGCAGTACTTC. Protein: CASSQEAPGIPTYEQYF.

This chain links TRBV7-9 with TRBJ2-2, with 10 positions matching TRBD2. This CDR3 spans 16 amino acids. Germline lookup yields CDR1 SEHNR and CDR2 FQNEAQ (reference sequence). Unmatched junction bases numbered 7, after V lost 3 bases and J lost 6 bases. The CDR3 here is CASSFSSGSNSGELFF. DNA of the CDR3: TGTGCCAGCAGCTTCTCTAGCGGGAGTAATTCCGGGGAGCTGTTTTTT.

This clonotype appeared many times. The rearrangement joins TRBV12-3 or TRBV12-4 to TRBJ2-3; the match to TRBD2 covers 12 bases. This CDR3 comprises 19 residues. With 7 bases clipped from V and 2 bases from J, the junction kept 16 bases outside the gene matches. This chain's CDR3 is CASIQGSWLAGGPTDTQYF. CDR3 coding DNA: TGTGCCAGCATCCAGGGCTCGTGGCTAGCGGGAGGGCCCACAGATACGCAGTATTTT.

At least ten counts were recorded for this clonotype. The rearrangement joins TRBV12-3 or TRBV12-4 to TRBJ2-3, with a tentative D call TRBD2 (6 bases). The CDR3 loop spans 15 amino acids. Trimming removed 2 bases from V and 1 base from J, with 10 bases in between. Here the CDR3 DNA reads TGTGCCAGCAGTTTATCACCGGGGGGCACAGATACGCAGTATTTT. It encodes CASSLSPGGTDTQYF.

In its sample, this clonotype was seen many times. CDR3 coding DNA: TGTGCCAGCAGCCAAGATCTCGGAAATCAGCCCCAGCATTTT. Translation: CASSQDLGNQPQHF. The chain combines TRBV3-1 with TRBJ1-5; D remains unclear. The CDR3 length is 14 residues. Per germline, CDR1 LGHDT and CDR2 YNNKEL (reference sequence). V lost 0 bases, J lost 4 bases, and 7 bases lay in between.

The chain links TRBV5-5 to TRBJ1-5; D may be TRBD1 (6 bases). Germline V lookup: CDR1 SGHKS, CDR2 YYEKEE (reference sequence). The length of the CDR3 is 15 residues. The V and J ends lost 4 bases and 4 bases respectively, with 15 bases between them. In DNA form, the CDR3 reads TGTGCCAGCAGCAAATCAGGGGTGTGGAATCAGCCCCAGCATTTT. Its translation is CASSKSGVWNQPQHF.

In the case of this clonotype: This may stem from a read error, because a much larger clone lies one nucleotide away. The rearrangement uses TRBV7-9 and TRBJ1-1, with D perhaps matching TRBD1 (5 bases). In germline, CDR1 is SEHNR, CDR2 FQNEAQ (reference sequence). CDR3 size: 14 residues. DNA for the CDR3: TGTGTCAGCAGCTTAGAAGCAGGGCATACTGAAGCTTTCTTT. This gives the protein CVSSLEAGHTEAFF.

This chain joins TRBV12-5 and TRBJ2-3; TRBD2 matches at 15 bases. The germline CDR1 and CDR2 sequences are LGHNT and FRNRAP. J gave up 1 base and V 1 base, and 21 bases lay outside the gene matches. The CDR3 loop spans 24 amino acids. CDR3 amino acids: CASGLENRTSGRAFSQWGTDTQYF. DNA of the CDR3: TGTGCTAGTGGTTTGGAGAACCGGACTAGCGGGAGGGCCTTCTCTCAGTGGGGCACAGATACGCAGTATTTT.

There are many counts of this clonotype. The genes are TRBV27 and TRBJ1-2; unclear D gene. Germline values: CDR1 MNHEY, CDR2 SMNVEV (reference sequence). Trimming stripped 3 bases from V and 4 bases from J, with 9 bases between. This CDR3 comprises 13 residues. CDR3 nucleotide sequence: TGTGCCAGCAGTTTCGGGGTTTCCTATGGCTACACCTTC. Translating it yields CASSFGVSYGYTF.

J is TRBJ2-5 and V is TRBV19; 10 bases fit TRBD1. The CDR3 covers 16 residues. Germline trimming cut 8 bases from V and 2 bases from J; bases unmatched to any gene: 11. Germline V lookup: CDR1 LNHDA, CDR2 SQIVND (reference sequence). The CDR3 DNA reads TGTGCCAGTGCGTCAATCGGGACAGGGGCTCAAGAGACCCAGTACTTC. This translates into CASASIGTGAQETQYF.

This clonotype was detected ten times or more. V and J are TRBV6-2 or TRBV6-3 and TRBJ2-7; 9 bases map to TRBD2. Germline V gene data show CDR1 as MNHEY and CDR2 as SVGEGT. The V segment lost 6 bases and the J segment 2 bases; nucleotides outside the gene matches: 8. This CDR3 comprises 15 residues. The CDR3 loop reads CASRTSGLNAYEQYF. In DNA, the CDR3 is TGTGCCAGCAGAACTAGCGGGCTAAACGCCTACGAGCAGTACTTC.

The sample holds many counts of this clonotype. The CDR3 reads CAWTRQGWTEAFF. CDR3 nucleotide sequence: TGTGCCTGGACCCGACAGGGGTGGACTGAAGCTTTCTTT. The chain recombines TRBV30 with TRBJ1-1, with 8 positions matching TRBD1. The germline CDR1 and CDR2 sequences are GTSNPN and SVGIG (reference sequence). The CDR3 loop spans 13 amino acids. With 4 bases clipped from V and 5 bases from J, the junction kept 6 bases outside the gene matches.

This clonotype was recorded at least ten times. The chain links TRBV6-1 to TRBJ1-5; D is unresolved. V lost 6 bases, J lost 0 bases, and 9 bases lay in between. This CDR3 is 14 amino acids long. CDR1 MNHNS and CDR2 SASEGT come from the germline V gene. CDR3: CASRVTDSNQPQHF. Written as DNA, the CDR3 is TGTGCCAGCAGGGTAACGGATAGCAATCAGCCCCAGCATTTT.

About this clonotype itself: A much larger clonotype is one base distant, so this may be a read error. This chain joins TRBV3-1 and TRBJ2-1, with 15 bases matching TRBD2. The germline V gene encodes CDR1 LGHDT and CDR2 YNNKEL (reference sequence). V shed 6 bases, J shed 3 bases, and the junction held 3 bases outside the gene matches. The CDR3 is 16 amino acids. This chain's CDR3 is CASSGTSGRLYNEQFF. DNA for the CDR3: TGTGCCAGCAGTGGGACTAGCGGGAGGCTCTACAATGAGCAGTTCTTC.

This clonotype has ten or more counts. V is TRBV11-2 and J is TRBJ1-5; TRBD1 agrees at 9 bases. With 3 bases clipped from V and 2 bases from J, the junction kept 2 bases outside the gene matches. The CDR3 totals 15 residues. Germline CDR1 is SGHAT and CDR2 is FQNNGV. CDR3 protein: CASSFGTGRNQPQHF. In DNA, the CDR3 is TGTGCCAGCAGCTTTGGGACAGGGCGCAATCAGCCCCAGCATTTT.

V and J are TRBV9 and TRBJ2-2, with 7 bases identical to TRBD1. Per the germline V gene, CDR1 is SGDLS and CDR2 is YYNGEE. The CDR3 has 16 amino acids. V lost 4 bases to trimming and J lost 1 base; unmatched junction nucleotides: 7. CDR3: CASSPGQALNTGELFF. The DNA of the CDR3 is TGTGCCAGCAGCCCTGGACAGGCCCTGAACACCGGGGAGCTGTTTTTT.

The DNA of the CDR3 is TGTGCCAGCAGCTTAGAGGCTAACGGCAATCAGCCCCAGCATTTT. Translated, it gives CASSLEANGNQPQHF. The chain has TRBV11-2 and TRBJ1-5; D gene uncertain. CDR1 and CDR2 from the germline V gene are SGHAT and FQNNGV. The V and J ends lost 0 bases and 2 bases respectively, with 8 bases between them. The CDR3 is 15 residues long.

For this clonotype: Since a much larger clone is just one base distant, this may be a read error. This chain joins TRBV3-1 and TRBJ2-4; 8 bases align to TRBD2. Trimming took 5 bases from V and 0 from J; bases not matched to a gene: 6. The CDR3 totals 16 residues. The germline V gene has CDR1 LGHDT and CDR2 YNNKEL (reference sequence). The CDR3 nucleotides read TGTGCCAGCAGCAAGAGCGGGAGCTCAGCCAAAAACATTCAGTACTTC. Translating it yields CASSKSGSSAKNIQYF.

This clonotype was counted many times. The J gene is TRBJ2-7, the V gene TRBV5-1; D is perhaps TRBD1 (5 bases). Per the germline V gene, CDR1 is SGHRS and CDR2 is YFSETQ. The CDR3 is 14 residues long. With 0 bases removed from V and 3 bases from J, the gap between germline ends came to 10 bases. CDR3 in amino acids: CASSLGFQGYEQYF. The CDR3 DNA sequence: TGCGCCAGCAGCTTGGGATTTCAGGGCTACGAGCAGTACTTC.

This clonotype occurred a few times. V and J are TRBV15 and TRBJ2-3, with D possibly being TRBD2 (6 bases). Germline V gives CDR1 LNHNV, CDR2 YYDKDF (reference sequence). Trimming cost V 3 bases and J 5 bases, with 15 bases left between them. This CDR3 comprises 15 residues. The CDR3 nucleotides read TGTGCCACCAGCAGCCCAGCGGGCCGGAGAGATACGCAGTATTTT. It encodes CATSSPAGRRDTQYF.

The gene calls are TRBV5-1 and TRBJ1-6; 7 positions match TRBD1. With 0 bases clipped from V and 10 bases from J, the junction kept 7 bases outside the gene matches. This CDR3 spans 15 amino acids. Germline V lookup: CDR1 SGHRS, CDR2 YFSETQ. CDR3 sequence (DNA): TGCGCCAGCAGCTTGGAGACAGGGATTCTGTCACCCCTCCACTTT. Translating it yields CASSLETGILSPLHF.

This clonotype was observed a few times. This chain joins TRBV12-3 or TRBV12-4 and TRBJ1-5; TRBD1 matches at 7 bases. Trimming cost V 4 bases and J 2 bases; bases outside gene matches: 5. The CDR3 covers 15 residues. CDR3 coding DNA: TGTGCCAGCAGTTCACCAGGGGGGGGCAATCAGCCCCAGCATTTT. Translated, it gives CASSSPGGGNQPQHF.

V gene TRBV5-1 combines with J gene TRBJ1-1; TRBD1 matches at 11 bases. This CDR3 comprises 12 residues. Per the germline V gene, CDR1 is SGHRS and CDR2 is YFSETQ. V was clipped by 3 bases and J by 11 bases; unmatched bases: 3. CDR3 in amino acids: CASSWTGGPAFF. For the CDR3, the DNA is TGCGCCAGCAGCTGGACAGGGGGCCCTGCTTTCTTT.